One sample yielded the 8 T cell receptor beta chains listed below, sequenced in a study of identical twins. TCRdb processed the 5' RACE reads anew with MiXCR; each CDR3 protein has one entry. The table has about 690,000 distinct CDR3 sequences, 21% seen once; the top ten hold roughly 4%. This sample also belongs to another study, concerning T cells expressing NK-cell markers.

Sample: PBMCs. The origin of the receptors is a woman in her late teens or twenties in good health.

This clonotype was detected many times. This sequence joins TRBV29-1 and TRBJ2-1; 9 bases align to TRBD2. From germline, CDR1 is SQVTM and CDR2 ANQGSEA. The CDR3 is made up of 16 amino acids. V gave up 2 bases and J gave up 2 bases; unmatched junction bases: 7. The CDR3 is CSVERPSGIPYNEQFF. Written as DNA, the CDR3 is TGCAGCGTTGAAAGGCCTAGCGGGATACCCTACAATGAGCAGTTCTTC.

The CDR3 DNA follows: TGTGCCAGCAGTTGGGGGCTATATGGCTACACCTTC. Translated, it gives CASSWGLYGYTF. The chain combines TRBV12-3 or TRBV12-4 with TRBJ1-2; D perhaps matches TRBD1 (6 bases). Trimming left V 4 bases short and J 5 bases short, with 8 bases between. The CDR3 extends over 12 amino acids.

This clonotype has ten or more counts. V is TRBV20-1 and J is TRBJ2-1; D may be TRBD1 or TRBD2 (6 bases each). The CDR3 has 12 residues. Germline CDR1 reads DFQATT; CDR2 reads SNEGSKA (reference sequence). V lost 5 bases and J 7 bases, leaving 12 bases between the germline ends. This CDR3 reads CSAEGGGNEQFF. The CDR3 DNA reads TGCAGTGCTGAAGGGGGAGGTAATGAGCAGTTCTTC.

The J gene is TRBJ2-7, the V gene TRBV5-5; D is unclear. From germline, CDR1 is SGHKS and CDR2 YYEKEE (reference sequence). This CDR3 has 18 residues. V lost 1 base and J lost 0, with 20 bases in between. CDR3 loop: CASSLWAEPRRSSYEQYF. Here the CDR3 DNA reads TGTGCCAGCAGCTTGTGGGCTGAGCCCCGGAGAAGCTCCTACGAGCAGTACTTC.

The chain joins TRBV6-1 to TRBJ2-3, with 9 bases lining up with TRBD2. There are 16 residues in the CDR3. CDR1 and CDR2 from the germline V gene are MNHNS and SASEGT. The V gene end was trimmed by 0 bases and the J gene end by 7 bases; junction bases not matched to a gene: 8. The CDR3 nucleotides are TGTGCCAGCAGTGAAGCGGGCGGGGGGGCGTATTATACGCAGTATTTT. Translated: CASSEAGGGAYYTQYF.

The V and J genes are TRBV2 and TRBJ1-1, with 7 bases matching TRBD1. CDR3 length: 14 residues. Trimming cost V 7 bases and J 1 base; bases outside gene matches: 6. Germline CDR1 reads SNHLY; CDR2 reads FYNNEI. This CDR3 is CASIGTAWNTEAFF. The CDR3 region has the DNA TGTGCCAGCATCGGGACAGCGTGGAACACTGAAGCTTTCTTT.

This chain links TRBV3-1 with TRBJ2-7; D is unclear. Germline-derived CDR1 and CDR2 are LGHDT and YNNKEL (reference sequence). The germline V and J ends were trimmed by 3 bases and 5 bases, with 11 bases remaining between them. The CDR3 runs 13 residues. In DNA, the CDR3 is TGTGCCAGCAGCCACACCGGTGAAGACGAGCAGTACTTC. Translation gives CASSHTGEDEQYF.

CDR3 loop: CSAVPPRLYGYTF. The CDR3 nucleotides read TGCAGTGCTGTCCCCCCTCGACTCTATGGCTACACCTTC. The chain uses TRBV20-1 and TRBJ1-2; D unresolved. CDR1 and CDR2 from the germline V gene are DFQATT and SNEGSKA (reference sequence). Trimming took off 5 bases at V and 4 bases at J, with 14 bases between the two ends. The CDR3 extends over 13 amino acids.